This TCR beta chain was obtained from a study of response to subunit inactivated influenza vaccine (dated by TCRdb to the late 2010s). Regarding the complete study: The study used deep quantitative T cell receptor repertoire profiling to track responses to a trivalent subunit inactivated influenza vaccine.

Explained via the paper, the time point label denotes: more than 40 days after influenza vaccine administration. Here is what the overall study found, with its caveats: The authors proposed that each seasonal influenza vaccination may bring in only a limited number of new T cells.

This clonotype was counted a few times. Its antigen remains unidentified. Within one base of it there is no much larger clone, and no base qualities were kept. Receptor amplification or capture employed RT-PCR. The listed sequencing device is Illumina HiSeq 2500. TCRdb reworked the public reads: Q25 trimming with fastp, MiXCR clone assembly, productive beta chains retained. For every CDR3 protein sequence, its rows merge into one entry that carries the most common genes and DNA. This sample has around 480,000 distinct CDR3 sequences in its table, and approximately 11% of those were observed once. The ten top clones hold about an eighth of the sample. From a lookup of the germline V gene, CDR1 and CDR2 are LGHNA and YSLEER. After removal of 2 bases from V and 7 bases from J, the junction retains 4 bases not matched to a gene. The CDR3 has 13 amino acids, counting the end cysteine and phenylalanine. The DNA shown is the 39-base CDR3, in frame from base 1.

This receptor was obtained from a man in his fifties who received an inactivated influenza vaccine. Donor details come from another sample of the same person, matched by shared clones. The V and J genes are TRBV4-3 and TRBJ1-2, with 7 middle bases fitting TRBD1. Source: PBMCs from blood, taken 40 to 50 days after vaccination. The CDR3 corresponds to CASSQTGEGGYTF. The base sequence is TGCGCCAGCAGCCAAACAGGGGAAGGTGGCTACACCTTC.